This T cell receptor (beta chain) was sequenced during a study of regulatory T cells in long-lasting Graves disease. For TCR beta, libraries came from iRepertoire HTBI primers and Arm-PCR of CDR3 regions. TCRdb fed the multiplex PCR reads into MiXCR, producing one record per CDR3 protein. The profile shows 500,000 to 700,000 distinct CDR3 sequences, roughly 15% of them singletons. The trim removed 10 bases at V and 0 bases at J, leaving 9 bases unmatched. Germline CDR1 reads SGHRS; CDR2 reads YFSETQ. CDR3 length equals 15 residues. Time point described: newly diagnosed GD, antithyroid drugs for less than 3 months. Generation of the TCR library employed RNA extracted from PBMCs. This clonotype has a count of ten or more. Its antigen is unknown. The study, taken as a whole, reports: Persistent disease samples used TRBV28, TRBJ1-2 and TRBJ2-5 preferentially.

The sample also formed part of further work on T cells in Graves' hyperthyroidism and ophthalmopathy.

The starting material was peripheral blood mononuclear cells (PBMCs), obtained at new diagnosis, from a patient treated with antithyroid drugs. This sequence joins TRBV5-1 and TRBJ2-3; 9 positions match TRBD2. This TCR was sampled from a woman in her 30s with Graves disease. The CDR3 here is CASDAGGKSTDTQYF. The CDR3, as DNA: TGCGCCTCAGATGCGGGAGGGAAGAGCACAGATACGCAGTATTTT.